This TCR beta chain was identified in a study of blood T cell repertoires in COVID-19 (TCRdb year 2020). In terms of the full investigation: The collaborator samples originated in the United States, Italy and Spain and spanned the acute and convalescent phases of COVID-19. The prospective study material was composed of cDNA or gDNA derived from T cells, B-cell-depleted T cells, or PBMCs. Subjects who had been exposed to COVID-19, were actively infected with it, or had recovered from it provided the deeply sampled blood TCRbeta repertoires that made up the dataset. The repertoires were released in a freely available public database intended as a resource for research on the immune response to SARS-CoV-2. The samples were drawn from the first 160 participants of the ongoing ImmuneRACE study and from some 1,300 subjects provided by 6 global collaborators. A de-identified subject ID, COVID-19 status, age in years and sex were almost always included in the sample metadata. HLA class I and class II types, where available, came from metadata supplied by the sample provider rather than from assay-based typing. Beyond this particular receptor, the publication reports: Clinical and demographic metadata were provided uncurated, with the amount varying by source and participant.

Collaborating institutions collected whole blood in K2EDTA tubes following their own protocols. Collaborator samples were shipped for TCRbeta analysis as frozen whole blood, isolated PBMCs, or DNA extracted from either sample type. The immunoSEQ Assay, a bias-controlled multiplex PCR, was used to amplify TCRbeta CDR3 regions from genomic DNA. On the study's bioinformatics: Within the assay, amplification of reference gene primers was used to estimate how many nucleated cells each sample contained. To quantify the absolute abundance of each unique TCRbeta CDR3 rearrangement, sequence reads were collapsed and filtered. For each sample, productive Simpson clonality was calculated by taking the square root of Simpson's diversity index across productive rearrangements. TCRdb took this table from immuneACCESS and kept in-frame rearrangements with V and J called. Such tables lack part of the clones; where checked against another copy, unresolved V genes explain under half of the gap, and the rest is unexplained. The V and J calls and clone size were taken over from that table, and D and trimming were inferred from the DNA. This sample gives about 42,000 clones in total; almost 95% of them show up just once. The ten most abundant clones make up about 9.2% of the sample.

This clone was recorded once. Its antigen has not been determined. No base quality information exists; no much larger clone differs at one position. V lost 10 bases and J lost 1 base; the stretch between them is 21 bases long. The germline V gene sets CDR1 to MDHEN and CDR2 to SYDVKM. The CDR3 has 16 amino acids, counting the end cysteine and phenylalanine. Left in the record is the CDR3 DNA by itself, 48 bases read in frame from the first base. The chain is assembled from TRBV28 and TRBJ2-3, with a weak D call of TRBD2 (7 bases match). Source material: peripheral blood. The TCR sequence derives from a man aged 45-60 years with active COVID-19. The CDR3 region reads CATKGGRLVGTDTQYF. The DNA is TGTGCCACCAAGGGGGGGCGCTTGGTTGGCACAGATACGCAGTATTTT.